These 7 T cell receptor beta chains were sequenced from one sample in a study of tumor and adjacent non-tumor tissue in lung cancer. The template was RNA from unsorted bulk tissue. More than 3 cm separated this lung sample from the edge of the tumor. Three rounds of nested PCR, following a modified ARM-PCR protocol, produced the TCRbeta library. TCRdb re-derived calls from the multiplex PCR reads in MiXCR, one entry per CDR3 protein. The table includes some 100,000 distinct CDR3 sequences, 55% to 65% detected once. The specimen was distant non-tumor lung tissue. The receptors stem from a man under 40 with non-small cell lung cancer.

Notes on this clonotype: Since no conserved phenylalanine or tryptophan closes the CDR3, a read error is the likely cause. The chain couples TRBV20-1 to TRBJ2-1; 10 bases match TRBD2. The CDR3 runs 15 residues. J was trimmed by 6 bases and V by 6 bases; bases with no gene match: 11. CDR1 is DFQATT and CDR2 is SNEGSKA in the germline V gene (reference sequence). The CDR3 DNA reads TGCAGTGCCCTGATCGGGACTAGCGTTCTCAATGAGCAGTTCTCC. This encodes CSALIGTSVLNEQFS.

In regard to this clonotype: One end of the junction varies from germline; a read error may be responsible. The CDR3 spells CDSSLFPGWKRGDQPQHF. DNA of the CDR3: TGTGACAGCAGCTTATTTCCAGGTTGGAAAAGGGGGGATCAGCCCCAGCATTTT. J is TRBJ1-5 and V is TRBV7-3, with D possibly matching TRBD1 (6 bases). The CDR3 extends over 18 amino acids. Germline V gene sequence: CDR1 SGHTA, CDR2 FQGTGA.

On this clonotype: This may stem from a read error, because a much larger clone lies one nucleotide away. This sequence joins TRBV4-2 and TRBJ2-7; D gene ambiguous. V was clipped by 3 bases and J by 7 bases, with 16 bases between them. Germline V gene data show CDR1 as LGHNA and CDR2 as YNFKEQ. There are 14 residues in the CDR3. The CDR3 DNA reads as TGTGCCAGCAGCCACCAGACTGGTCTGGGAGAGCAGTACTTC. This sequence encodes CASSHQTGLGEQYF.

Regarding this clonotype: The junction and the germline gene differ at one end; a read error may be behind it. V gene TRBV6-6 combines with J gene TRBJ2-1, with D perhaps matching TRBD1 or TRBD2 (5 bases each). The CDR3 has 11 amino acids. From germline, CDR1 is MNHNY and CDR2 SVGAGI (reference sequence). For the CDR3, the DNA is TGTACCAGCAGCTACGGGGCGGGGCAGTTCTTC. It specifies CTSSYGAGQFF.

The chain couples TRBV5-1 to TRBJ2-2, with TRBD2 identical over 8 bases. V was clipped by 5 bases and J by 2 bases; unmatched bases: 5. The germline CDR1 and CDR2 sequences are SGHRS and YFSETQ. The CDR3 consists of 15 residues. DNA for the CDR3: TGCGCCAGCAGTTCCCGGGGGGGAAACACCGGGGAGCTGTTTTTT. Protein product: CASSSRGGNTGELFF.

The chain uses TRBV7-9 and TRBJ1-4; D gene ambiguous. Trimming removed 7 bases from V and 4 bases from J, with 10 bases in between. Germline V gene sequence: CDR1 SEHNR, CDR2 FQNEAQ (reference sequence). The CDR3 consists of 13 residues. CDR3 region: CASTHAFNEKLFF. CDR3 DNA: TGTGCCAGCACCCACGCCTTTAATGAAAAACTGTTTTTT.

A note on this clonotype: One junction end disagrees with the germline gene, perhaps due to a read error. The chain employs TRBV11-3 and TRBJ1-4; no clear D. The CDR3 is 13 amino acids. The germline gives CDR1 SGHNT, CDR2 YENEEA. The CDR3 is CASNSVSGEKLSF. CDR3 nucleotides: TGTGCCAGCAACTCAGTGTCCGGTGAAAAACTGTCTTTT.